Each of the 6 T cell receptor beta chains below was sequenced from the same sample in a study of blood T cell repertoires in COVID-19 (dated by TCRdb to between 2020 and 2021). The method was the immunoSEQ multiplex PCR assay. TCRdb mirrors the immuneACCESS table, restricted to in-frame sequences. Some clones are absent from its copies; in checked studies, under half trace to an unresolved V gene, and the reason for the others is unknown. This sample comprises about 69,000 clones, around four fifths of them detected only once. Together, the top ten hold around 29% of the sample. The material sequenced was peripheral blood. These receptors all come from a human donor in a cohort sampled during active COVID-19.

The rearrangement joins TRBV4-1 to TRBJ1-2; no firm D call. Germline V CDR1 and CDR2: MGHRA, YSYEKL. Trimming removed 1 base from V and 6 bases from J, with 3 bases in between. The CDR3 length is 11 residues. The CDR3 coding sequence is TGCGCCAGCAGCCAAGTTAATGGCTACACCTTC. As protein: CASSQVNGYTF.

As DNA, the CDR3 is TGTGCCAGCAGCCTGGGACAGGGGTCCTACGAGCAGTACTTC. The encoded protein is CASSLGQGSYEQYF. The chain couples TRBV5-6 to TRBJ2-7; 10 bases are shared with TRBD1. Trimming at V came to 4 bases and at J to 1 base, leaving 2 bases not matched to a gene. Germline CDR1 and CDR2: SGHDT and YYEEEE. This CDR3 is 14 amino acids long.

V usage is TRBV7-6 and J usage is TRBJ1-1; D remains unclear. CDR1 and CDR2 (germline): SGHVS, FNYEAQ. V lost 0 bases, J lost 1 base, and 9 bases lay in between. The CDR3 consists of 15 residues. CDR3 DNA sequence: TGTGCCAGCAGCTTAGCGTTCTCCGGGAACACTGAAGCTTTCTTT. Its protein is CASSLAFSGNTEAFF.

Many counts were recorded for this clone. The rearrangement links TRBV5-4 to TRBJ1-2; 9 bases fit TRBD1. The ends lost 0 bases at V and 4 bases at J; junction bases unmatched: 4. Per germline, CDR1 SGHNT and CDR2 YYREEE (reference sequence). The CDR3 length is 15 residues. CDR3 nucleotide sequence: TGTGCCAGCAGCTTGGACAGGGGGCAACTCTATGGCTACACCTTC. Its protein product is CASSLDRGQLYGYTF. Supplemented by reference TRBV5-4 and TRBJ1-2, the full variable domain reads ETGVTQSPTHLIKTRGQQVTLRCSSQSGHNTVSWYQQALGQGPQFIFQYYREEENGRGNFPPRFSGLQFPNYSSELNVNALELDDSALYLCASSLDRGQLYGYTFGSGTRLTVV.

V usage is TRBV3-1 (or the pseudogene TRBV3-2) and J usage is TRBJ1-2; D is unclear. Germline-derived CDR1 and CDR2 are LGHDT and YNNKEL (reference sequence). The CDR3 sequence is 14 residues long. V gave up 1 base and J gave up 4 bases, with 10 bases separating them. CDR3 residues: CASSQGSALYGYTF. The CDR3 region has the DNA TGTGCCAGCAGCCAAGGTTCAGCGCTCTATGGCTACACCTTC.

The V call is TRBV12-3 or TRBV12-4, the J call TRBJ2-7; TRBD2 is a possible D gene (6 bases). The CDR3 length is 13 residues. V was pared by 3 bases and J by 2 bases, with 8 bases between. The CDR3 reads CASSLGGPYEQYF. DNA for the CDR3: TGTGCCAGCAGTTTGGGGGGTCCCTACGAGCAGTACTTC.